The rows below give T cell receptor beta chains drawn from one sample of a study of Tregs in tolerant kidney transplant recipients. Measured with immunoSEQ multiplex PCR; TCRdb has only the in-frame clones, and not every one. In the table there are about 110,000 clones, 85% to 90% of which are singletons. Source: CD4+ T cells from blood, taken before the transplant. Every receptor here comes from a human donor who received a combined kidney and bone marrow transplant. Each CDR3 is given with its conserved first and last residue. Each record gives: D gene, CDR3 length, clone size, V gene, J gene, CDR3 DNA, CDR3 protein. A D gene is named only where the DNA matches it firmly. Size is omitted from some rows. Given values are once, few, many or a class for expanded clones.

D gene: NA; CDR3 length: 12; clone size: NA; V gene: TRBV6-6; J gene: TRBJ2-3; CDR3 DNA: TGTGCCAGCGAGACAAGCACAGATACGCAGTATTTT; CDR3 protein: CASETSTDTQYF
D gene: NA; CDR3 length: 15; clone size: NA; V gene: TRBV5-4; J gene: TRBJ1-4; CDR3 DNA: TGTGCCAGCAGCTTGGATTCCGGGGGTAATGAAAAACTGTTTTTT; CDR3 protein: CASSLDSGGNEKLFF
D gene: NA; CDR3 length: 11; clone size: NA; V gene: TRBV29-1; J gene: TRBJ1-3; CDR3 DNA: TGCAGCGGACTACAGGGAAACACCATATATTTT; CDR3 protein: CSGLQGNTIYF
D gene: NA; CDR3 length: 13; clone size: NA; V gene: TRBV6-5; J gene: TRBJ1-2; CDR3 DNA: TGTGCCAGCAGTTACTCCTCAGGGTTCGGCTACACCTTC; CDR3 protein: CASSYSSGFGYTF
D gene: NA; CDR3 length: 17; clone size: NA; V gene: TRBV5-4; J gene: TRBJ1-3; CDR3 DNA: TGTGCCAGCAGCCAACCTGTCCCAGGGCAAGGTGGAAACACCATATATTTT; CDR3 protein: CASSQPVPGQGGNTIYF
D gene: TRBD1; CDR3 length: 14; clone size: NA; V gene: TRBV6-5; J gene: TRBJ1-3; CDR3 DNA: TGTGCCAGCAGGGGGACAGGGGGTGGAAACACCATATATTTT; CDR3 protein: CASRGTGGGNTIYF
D gene: TRBD2; CDR3 length: 15; clone size: NA; V gene: TRBV13; J gene: TRBJ2-7; CDR3 DNA: TGTGCCAGCAGCTCCACCGGGACTAAAGGGGAAGAGCAGTACTTC; CDR3 protein: CASSSTGTKGEEQYF
D gene: TRBD1; CDR3 length: 16; clone size: NA; V gene: TRBV28; J gene: TRBJ2-1; CDR3 DNA: TGTGCCAGCAGTTCACAGGGGCCCCGACGGAACAATGAGCAGTTCTTC; CDR3 protein: CASSSQGPRRNNEQFF
D gene: NA; CDR3 length: 13; clone size: NA; V gene: TRBV2; J gene: TRBJ2-2; CDR3 DNA: TGTGCCAGCAGTCCCGACTATACCGGGGAGCTGTTTTTT; CDR3 protein: CASSPDYTGELFF
D gene: NA; CDR3 length: 14; clone size: NA; V gene: TRBV7-9; J gene: TRBJ2-2; CDR3 DNA: TGTGCCAGCAGCTTACTCGGGTTATCCGGGGAGCTGTTTTTT; CDR3 protein: CASSLLGLSGELFF
D gene: NA; CDR3 length: 16; clone size: NA; V gene: TRBV4-1; J gene: TRBJ1-4; CDR3 DNA: TGCGCCAGCAGCGCCTGGGGGGGAACAACTAATGAAAAACTGTTTTTT; CDR3 protein: CASSAWGGTTNEKLFF
D gene: TRBD2; CDR3 length: 14; clone size: NA; V gene: TRBV2; J gene: TRBJ2-3; CDR3 DNA: TGTGCCAGCAGCCCAGCGGGGTTCACAGATACGCAGTATTTT; CDR3 protein: CASSPAGFTDTQYF
D gene: TRBD2; CDR3 length: 17; clone size: NA; V gene: TRBV28; J gene: TRBJ2-3; CDR3 DNA: TGTGCCAGCAGTTCAACTCCGAAACTAGCGGGGGCAGATACGCAGTATTTT; CDR3 protein: CASSSTPKLAGADTQYF
D gene: TRBD1; CDR3 length: 18; clone size: NA; V gene: TRBV5-6; J gene: TRBJ1-5; CDR3 DNA: TGTGCCAGCAGCTTGGGTTATTCTACGACAGGGTACGGTCAGCCCCAGCATTTT; CDR3 protein: CASSLGYSTTGYGQPQHF
D gene: NA; CDR3 length: 12; clone size: NA; V gene: TRBV25-1; J gene: TRBJ1-4; CDR3 DNA: TGTGCCACTAGTGTGGCGGGTGAAAAACTGTTTTTT; CDR3 protein: CATSVAGEKLFF
D gene: NA; CDR3 length: 13; clone size: NA; V gene: TRBV2; J gene: TRBJ2-7; CDR3 DNA: TGTGCCAGCCTGCGACAGGAGCTCGGCGAGCAGTACTTC; CDR3 protein: CASLRQELGEQYF
D gene: TRBD2; CDR3 length: 15; clone size: NA; V gene: TRBV5-1; J gene: TRBJ2-5; CDR3 DNA: TGCGCCAGCAGCTTCGGAGCGGGGGGGCAGGAGACCCAGTACTTC; CDR3 protein: CASSFGAGGQETQYF
D gene: TRBD2; CDR3 length: 20; clone size: NA; V gene: TRBV5-1; J gene: TRBJ2-7; CDR3 DNA: TGCGCCAGCAGCTTGAAGACGGGGGGGGCCTCCTCTCCCTCTTACTACGAGCAGTACTTC; CDR3 protein: CASSLKTGGASSPSYYEQYF
D gene: NA; CDR3 length: 15; clone size: once; V gene: TRBV27; J gene: TRBJ2-7; CDR3 DNA: TGTGCCAGCACCCCGGGAGACCGACACCGGGCCGTGCAGTACTTC; CDR3 protein: CASTPGDRHRAVQYF
D gene: NA; CDR3 length: 15; clone size: NA; V gene: TRBV4-3; J gene: TRBJ2-1; CDR3 DNA: TGCGCCAGCAGGTCCGACCCTCAGGGGTGGGATGAGCAGTTCTTC; CDR3 protein: CASRSDPQGWDEQFF
D gene: NA; CDR3 length: 13; clone size: NA; V gene: TRBV7-7; J gene: TRBJ2-1; CDR3 DNA: TGTGCCAGCAGCTTAAACCCGCACTATGAGCAGTTCTTC; CDR3 protein: CASSLNPHYEQFF
D gene: NA; CDR3 length: 17; clone size: NA; V gene: TRBV18; J gene: TRBJ2-3; CDR3 DNA: TGTGCCAGCTCACCAAAGGAGGGACTCTTCGGCACAGATACGCAGTATTTT; CDR3 protein: CASSPKEGLFGTDTQYF
D gene: TRBD2; CDR3 length: 15; clone size: NA; V gene: TRBV6-5; J gene: TRBJ2-1; CDR3 DNA: TGTGCCAGCAGACGCGGGGGTCACTCCTACAATGAGCAGTTCTTC; CDR3 protein: CASRRGGHSYNEQFF
D gene: NA; CDR3 length: 15; clone size: NA; V gene: TRBV21-1; J gene: TRBJ2-1; CDR3 DNA: TGTGCCAGCAGCAAAACGCAGGGGGGTCACAATGAGCAGTTCTTC; CDR3 protein: CASSKTQGGHNEQFF
D gene: TRBD2; CDR3 length: 16; clone size: NA; V gene: TRBV27; J gene: TRBJ2-7; CDR3 DNA: TGTGCCAGCAGCGTTAACCGACTAGCCAGTTCCTACGAGCAGTACTTC; CDR3 protein: CASSVNRLASSYEQYF
D gene: TRBD1; CDR3 length: 13; clone size: few; V gene: TRBV11-2; J gene: TRBJ1-2; CDR3 DNA: TGTGCCAGCAGCCCGACAGGGGGTGTGGGCTACACCTTC; CDR3 protein: CASSPTGGVGYTF
D gene: NA; CDR3 length: 13; clone size: NA; V gene: TRBV5-1; J gene: TRBJ2-2; CDR3 DNA: TGCGCCAGCAGCTTGGGTCTCACCGGGGAGCTGTTTTTT; CDR3 protein: CASSLGLTGELFF
D gene: TRBD2; CDR3 length: 16; clone size: NA; V gene: TRBV5-6; J gene: TRBJ2-7; CDR3 DNA: TGTGCCAGCAGCTTCCCGCTGGGGGGGACCTCCTACGAGCAGTACTTC; CDR3 protein: CASSFPLGGTSYEQYF
D gene: NA; CDR3 length: 12; clone size: once; V gene: TRBV7-6; J gene: TRBJ2-5; CDR3 DNA: TGTGCCAGCAGCTTAAGGGGGGAGACCCAGTACTTC; CDR3 protein: CASSLRGETQYF
D gene: TRBD1; CDR3 length: 15; clone size: once; V gene: TRBV7-2; J gene: TRBJ1-1; CDR3 DNA: TGTGCCAGCAGCCCCATTGACAGGGTGGGTACTGAAGCTTTCTTT; CDR3 protein: CASSPIDRVGTEAFF
D gene: NA; CDR3 length: 14; clone size: NA; V gene: TRBV5-1; J gene: TRBJ1-4; CDR3 DNA: TGCGCCAGCAGCTTGGAGGCAGGGTTTGGAAAACTGTTTTTT; CDR3 protein: CASSLEAGFGKLFF
D gene: NA; CDR3 length: 16; clone size: NA; V gene: TRBV6-5; J gene: TRBJ1-2; CDR3 DNA: TGTGCCAGCAGTTACTCAGGCGGCGCAGGGCTGGGTGGCTACACCTTC; CDR3 protein: CASSYSGGAGLGGYTF
D gene: TRBD1; CDR3 length: 16; clone size: NA; V gene: TRBV27; J gene: TRBJ1-3; CDR3 DNA: TGTGCCAGCAGTTCGGGACAGGGGGCCGGAGGAAACACCATATATTTT; CDR3 protein: CASSSGQGAGGNTIYF
D gene: TRBD1; CDR3 length: 15; clone size: NA; V gene: TRBV6-1; J gene: TRBJ2-1; CDR3 DNA: TGTGCCAGCAGGGAGGGACAGGGGACCTACAATGAGCAGTTCTTC; CDR3 protein: CASREGQGTYNEQFF
D gene: NA; CDR3 length: 15; clone size: NA; V gene: TRBV6-5; J gene: TRBJ1-1; CDR3 DNA: TGTGCCAGCAGTAGGCGGACAGAAGGGGTCACTGAAGCTTTCTTT; CDR3 protein: CASSRRTEGVTEAFF
D gene: NA; CDR3 length: 16; clone size: NA; V gene: TRBV5-4; J gene: TRBJ2-2; CDR3 DNA: TGTGCCAGCAGCCGCGGACAGTTCGCGAACACCGGGGAGCTGTTTTTT; CDR3 protein: CASSRGQFANTGELFF
D gene: TRBD2; CDR3 length: 14; clone size: NA; V gene: TRBV27; J gene: TRBJ2-1; CDR3 DNA: TGTGCCAGCAGTTTTAGCGGGAGATCATTAGTGCAGTTCTTC; CDR3 protein: CASSFSGRSLVQFF
D gene: NA; CDR3 length: 15; clone size: NA; V gene: TRBV5-1; J gene: TRBJ2-3; CDR3 DNA: TGCGCCAGCAGCTTGGGTTTTGGGGGCGGGGATACGCAGTATTTT; CDR3 protein: CASSLGFGGGDTQYF
D gene: NA; CDR3 length: 18; clone size: NA; V gene: TRBV4-2; J gene: TRBJ2-2; CDR3 DNA: TGTGCCAGCAGCCAAGTTAAGTCGGCAGGGGCGAACACCGGGGAGCTGTTTTTT; CDR3 protein: CASSQVKSAGANTGELFF
D gene: TRBD1; CDR3 length: 13; clone size: NA; V gene: TRBV10-1; J gene: TRBJ1-1; CDR3 DNA: TGCGCCAGCAGACCCGACAGGGGGACTGAAGCTTTCTTT; CDR3 protein: CASRPDRGTEAFF
D gene: NA; CDR3 length: 17; clone size: once; V gene: TRBV5-1; J gene: TRBJ2-5; CDR3 DNA: TGCGCCAGCAGCCTGCAGCCCTCGAAGGGCCGGGGGGAGACCCAGTACTTC; CDR3 protein: CASSLQPSKGRGETQYF
D gene: NA; CDR3 length: 17; clone size: NA; V gene: TRBV5-1; J gene: TRBJ2-1; CDR3 DNA: TGCGCCAGCACGGGCGGGGCGGGTCTAGCGTCCTACAATGAGCAGTTCTTC; CDR3 protein: CASTGGAGLASYNEQFF
D gene: NA; CDR3 length: 14; clone size: NA; V gene: TRBV19; J gene: TRBJ2-3; CDR3 DNA: TGTGCCAGTAAAAGGATATACGGGGCAGATACGCAGTATTTT; CDR3 protein: CASKRIYGADTQYF
D gene: NA; CDR3 length: 15; clone size: once; V gene: TRBV18; J gene: TRBJ2-2; CDR3 DNA: TGTGCCAGCTCACCACCCATACAGGGTATCGGGGAGCTGTTTTTT; CDR3 protein: CASSPPIQGIGELFF
D gene: TRBD1; CDR3 length: 13; clone size: NA; V gene: TRBV2; J gene: TRBJ1-1; CDR3 DNA: TGTGCCAGAACCGGGACAGGGGGCACTGAAGCTTTCTTT; CDR3 protein: CARTGTGGTEAFF
D gene: TRBD1; CDR3 length: 14; clone size: NA; V gene: TRBV6-6; J gene: TRBJ1-4; CDR3 DNA: TGTGCCAGCATCCTGGACAGGGGAGAAGAAAAACTGTTTTTT; CDR3 protein: CASILDRGEEKLFF
D gene: NA; CDR3 length: 13; clone size: NA; V gene: TRBV18; J gene: TRBJ2-2; CDR3 DNA: TGTGCCAGCTCACCACCCCGGGGGATTGAGCTGTTTTTT; CDR3 protein: CASSPPRGIELFF
D gene: TRBD1; CDR3 length: 15; clone size: NA; V gene: TRBV6-5; J gene: TRBJ1-6; CDR3 DNA: TGTGCCAGCGGGGGACAGGTAGACTATAATTCACCCCTCCACTTT; CDR3 protein: CASGGQVDYNSPLHF
D gene: NA; CDR3 length: 16; clone size: NA; V gene: TRBV7-9; J gene: TRBJ2-3; CDR3 DNA: TGTGCCAGCAGCTTCGGGGCGGGACCAGGCACAGATACGCAGTATTTT; CDR3 protein: CASSFGAGPGTDTQYF
D gene: TRBD2; CDR3 length: 16; clone size: NA; V gene: TRBV5-4; J gene: TRBJ2-3; CDR3 DNA: TGTGCCAGCAGCATTGTAGCGGGAGCCCCCACAGATACGCAGTATTTT; CDR3 protein: CASSIVAGAPTDTQYF
D gene: NA; CDR3 length: 15; clone size: NA; V gene: TRBV10-2; J gene: TRBJ2-5; CDR3 DNA: TGCGCCAGCAGTGAGCTTCTCGGGGGGCGAGAGACCCAGTACTTC; CDR3 protein: CASSELLGGRETQYF
D gene: NA; CDR3 length: 14; clone size: NA; V gene: TRBV27; J gene: TRBJ2-2; CDR3 DNA: TGTGCCAGCAGTTTAGGAGCTGGGACCGGGGAGCTGTTTTTT; CDR3 protein: CASSLGAGTGELFF
D gene: TRBD1; CDR3 length: 16; clone size: NA; V gene: TRBV4-1; J gene: TRBJ2-4; CDR3 DNA: TGCGCCACCAACCTGAACCGGGACAGGGCCTCGGCCATTCAGTACTTC; CDR3 protein: CATNLNRDRASAIQYF
D gene: NA; CDR3 length: 11; clone size: NA; V gene: TRBV5-1; J gene: TRBJ2-3; CDR3 DNA: TGCGCCAGCAGCATAGTAGATACGCAGTATTTT; CDR3 protein: CASSIVDTQYF
D gene: TRBD2; CDR3 length: 15; clone size: once; V gene: TRBV28; J gene: TRBJ2-7; CDR3 DNA: TGTGCCAGCAGTTTATGGGGGAGGGCTTCCTACGAGCAGTACTTC; CDR3 protein: CASSLWGRASYEQYF
D gene: TRBD2; CDR3 length: 15; clone size: NA; V gene: TRBV5-1; J gene: TRBJ2-3; CDR3 DNA: TGCGCCAGCAGCTTGCGGGGGGGCAGCACAGATACGCAGTATTTT; CDR3 protein: CASSLRGGSTDTQYF
D gene: NA; CDR3 length: 14; clone size: once; V gene: TRBV27; J gene: TRBJ1-5; CDR3 DNA: TGTGCCAGCAGCGGGGTTCTGGGCAATCAGCCCCAGCATTTT; CDR3 protein: CASSGVLGNQPQHF
D gene: NA; CDR3 length: 14; clone size: NA; V gene: TRBV14; J gene: TRBJ2-7; CDR3 DNA: TGTGCCAGCAGCCAAGATGGCAAAAGCTACGAGCAGTACTTC; CDR3 protein: CASSQDGKSYEQYF
D gene: NA; CDR3 length: 14; clone size: NA; V gene: TRBV30; J gene: TRBJ2-3; CDR3 DNA: TGTGCCTGGAGTGCAGGGTCGAGCACAGATACGCAGTATTTT; CDR3 protein: CAWSAGSSTDTQYF
D gene: NA; CDR3 length: 15; clone size: NA; V gene: TRBV11-2; J gene: TRBJ2-1; CDR3 DNA: TGTGCCAGCAGCTTAGTTACAGGGATGAACAATGAGCAGTTCTTC; CDR3 protein: CASSLVTGMNNEQFF